The T cell receptor (beta chain) under discussion was sequenced for a study of T cell clonality in common variable immunodeficiency. Of CVID subjects, 15 were female and around 27 male, mean age 40. Replacement immunoglobulin had been given to every CVID subject for at least one year. Germline values: CDR1 SGHNT, CDR2 YYREEE (reference sequence). This CDR3 spans 14 amino acids. The V end lost 3 bases, the J end lost 8 bases, and 12 bases lay between the germline ends. General study results and limits: Compared with controls, CVID subjects had fewer shared TCRbeta clones. In common variable immunodeficiency, TCR beta chains reportedly carried fewer deletions and N-nucleotide insertions. Authors noted CVID clonality's cause needs subpopulation repertoire sequencing.

In its sample, this clone ranks as medium-sized (0.01 to 0.1%). The antigen remains unidentified. The read falls 3 residues short of the CDR3 end, and the missing part is taken from the germline J gene. Only in-frame clones appear in the TCRdb table, and some are missing; sequencing was by immunoSEQ multiplex PCR. The sample includes some 11,000 clones, none of them occurring once. The clonotype originates from a human donor with common variable immunodeficiency. Input material: peripheral blood mononuclear cells. The chain links TRBV5-4 to TRBJ1-6, with a tentative D call TRBD1 (5 bases). Incomplete CDR3 DNA: TGTGCCAGCAGCTCGGGGGTTACGGATTCACCC. Residues: CASSSGVTDSP. The full CDR3 is CASSSGVTDSPLHF.